Presented here are 16 T cell receptor beta chains from one specimen sequenced in a study of T-cell reconstitution after alpha-beta-depleted transplantation in children. Using unique molecular identifiers, the investigators prepared the TCRbeta library. TCRdb redid the calling of the PCR reads with MiXCR, one entry per CDR3 protein. The sample gives roughly 500,000 distinct CDR3 sequences, 32% of which show up once; 2.4% is in the top ten. Material: PBMCs from the stem cell graft donor, obtained from the stem cell graft. These receptors originate from a human donor who donated a stem cell graft to a child with aplastic anemia.

The chain is built from TRBV19 and TRBJ1-1; no firm D call. V gave up 5 bases and J gave up 2 bases, with 12 bases separating them. The CDR3 loop spans 14 amino acids. CDR1 and CDR2 (germline): LNHDA, SQIVND (reference sequence). The CDR3 region is CASSSRYSNTEAFF. DNA for the CDR3: TGTGCCAGTAGTTCACGTTATTCAAACACTGAAGCTTTCTTT.

J is TRBJ2-5 and V is TRBV4-3, with 7 bases lining up with TRBD2. Looked up from germline, CDR1 is LGHNA and CDR2 is YSLEER. Trimming took 3 bases from V and 3 from J; bases not matched to a gene: 4. The CDR3 length is 14 residues. This CDR3 is CASSHGLDEETQYF. Here the CDR3 DNA reads TGCGCCAGCAGCCATGGACTAGACGAAGAGACCCAGTACTTC.

V usage is TRBV28 and J usage is TRBJ2-7; TRBD1 might be the D (5 bases). Germline V gene lookup returns CDR1 MDHEN and CDR2 SYDVKM. V was pared by 6 bases and J by 6 bases, with 12 bases between. This CDR3 region has 12 residues. Written as DNA, the CDR3 is TGTGCCAGCAGCTTAAGGGGTGGCGAGCAGTACTTC. Translated, it gives CASSLRGGEQYF.

This clonotype turned up a few times. This rearrangement joins TRBV20-1 to TRBJ1-5, with D maybe TRBD1 (5 bases). Deletions cut 5 bases from V and 4 bases from J, with 12 bases between. From germline, CDR1 is DFQATT and CDR2 SNEGSKA (reference sequence). The CDR3 sequence is 13 residues long. The CDR3 nucleotides read TGCAGTGCTCGTCCCGAGGGGAATCAGCCCCAGCATTTT. Protein product: CSARPEGNQPQHF.

V and J are TRBV20-1 and TRBJ2-1, with 10 positions matching TRBD2. The CDR3 is 16 amino acids. V lost 0 bases to trimming and J lost 9 bases; unmatched junction nucleotides: 11. CDR1 DFQATT and CDR2 SNEGSKA come from the germline V gene (reference sequence). The DNA for the CDR3 is TGCAGTGCTAGAGATCCTAGGCTAGCGGGAGCCATTGAGCAGTTCTTC. This translates into CSARDPRLAGAIEQFF.

The chain has TRBV4-2 and TRBJ1-2; D is ambiguous. Trimming cost V 0 bases and J 4 bases, with 12 bases left between them. The CDR3 is made up of 15 amino acids. The V gene's germline CDR1 is LGHNA and CDR2 YNFKEQ. Here the CDR3 reads CASSQERKGLYGYTF. CDR3 DNA: TGTGCCAGCAGCCAAGAAAGGAAGGGTCTCTATGGCTACACCTTC.

The V call is TRBV5-4, the J call TRBJ2-5, with D perhaps given as TRBD1 or TRBD2 (5 bases each). Between the trimmed V and J ends, which lost 4 bases and 2 bases, there was a span of 15 bases. This CDR3 spans 15 amino acids. Germline V gene sequence: CDR1 SGHNT, CDR2 YYREEE (reference sequence). CDR3 nucleotide sequence: TGTGCCAGCAGCCCCCCGGGGCTACTTCAAGAGACCCAGTACTTC. Protein sequence: CASSPPGLLQETQYF.

This clonotype was seen a few times. The rearrangement links TRBV5-4 to TRBJ1-2; the D is unclear. The V end was cut by 0 bases, the J end by 2 bases, with 8 bases between. Looked up from germline, CDR1 is SGHNT and CDR2 is YYREEE (reference sequence). The CDR3 has 14 amino acids. In DNA, the CDR3 is TGTGCCAGCAGCTTGGTGGGGATCAACTATGGCTACACCTTC. This translates into CASSLVGINYGYTF.

This sequence joins TRBV7-2 and TRBJ2-1, with 8 nucleotides matching TRBD2. CDR3 length: 17 amino acids. After removal of 1 base from V and 10 bases from J, the junction contained 15 bases not matched to a gene. In germline, CDR1 is SGHTA, CDR2 FQGNSA. CDR3 region: CASSLGPPAGALGEQFF. The CDR3 DNA sequence: TGTGCCAGCAGCTTAGGTCCCCCAGCGGGAGCTTTGGGGGAGCAGTTCTTC.

The rearrangement uses TRBV5-1 and TRBJ2-5; 7 nucleotides line up with TRBD2. Trimming cost V 0 bases and J 4 bases; bases outside gene matches: 6. Per germline, CDR1 SGHRS and CDR2 YFSETQ. This CDR3 is 15 amino acids long. For the CDR3, the DNA is TGCGCCAGCAGCTTGGCGGGGACTACCCCAGAGACCCAGTACTTC. It encodes CASSLAGTTPETQYF.

This clonotype was recorded a few times. This chain links TRBV5-5 with TRBJ1-2; the D is unclear. The CDR3 extends over 14 amino acids. In germline, CDR1 is SGHKS, CDR2 YYEKEE (reference sequence). V was trimmed by 4 bases and J by 6 bases, leaving 16 bases between them. The CDR3 here is CASSAREFVDGYTF. CDR3 in DNA: TGTGCCAGCAGCGCCCGAGAATTTGTTGATGGCTACACCTTC.

This clonotype appeared a few times. The CDR3 sequence: CASSAGPANNYGYTF. The CDR3, as DNA: TGTGCCAGCTCAGCGGGGCCAGCCAATAACTATGGCTACACCTTC. The chain links TRBV18 to TRBJ1-2; D is perhaps TRBD1 (5 bases). Germline V gene lookup returns CDR1 KGHSH and CDR2 LQKENI. The V end lost 5 bases, the J end lost 1 base, and 14 bases lay between the germline ends. The CDR3 is 15 residues long. The full variable domain, completed using reference TRBV18 and TRBJ1-2, is NAGVMQNPRHLVRRRGQEARLRCSPMKGHSHVYWYRQLPEEGLKFMVYLQKENIIDESGMPKERFSAEFPKEGPSILRIQQVVRGDSAAYFCASSAGPANNYGYTFGSGTRLTVV.

This clonotype was picked up many times. The chain combines TRBV6-5 with TRBJ2-7; the match to TRBD1 covers 7 bases. The CDR3 totals 14 residues. Germline-derived CDR1 and CDR2 are MNHEY and SVGAGI. The junction had 2 bases not matched to a gene; V was cut back by 3 bases and J by 0 bases. The CDR3 sequence: CASSYGDSSYEQYF. The DNA of the CDR3 is TGTGCCAGCAGTTATGGGGACAGCTCCTACGAGCAGTACTTC.

This clonotype was seen only a few times. This chain connects TRBV5-1 to TRBJ2-2; D unclear. Trimming removed 4 bases at V and 3 bases at J, with 13 bases between. Germline V CDR1 and CDR2: SGHRS, YFSETQ. The CDR3 is 15 residues long. The CDR3 reads CASSPQWADTGELFF. The CDR3 DNA follows: TGCGCCAGCAGCCCGCAATGGGCAGACACCGGGGAGCTGTTTTTT.

The chain uses TRBV12-3 or TRBV12-4 and TRBJ2-1, with D possibly TRBD1 on 8 matching bases. V was trimmed by 4 bases and J by 14 bases, leaving 18 bases between them. The CDR3 extends over 13 amino acids. For the CDR3, the DNA is TGTGCCAGCAGTTCTGGCGGGGGACAGGCGGAGTTCTTC. Translation: CASSSGGGQAEFF.

The rearrangement uses TRBV11-2 and TRBJ1-2; maybe TRBD1 (5 bases). The CDR3 runs 18 residues. Trimming took off 5 bases at V and 5 bases at J, with 27 bases between the two ends. Germline CDR1 is SGHAT and CDR2 is FQNNGV. CDR3 amino acids: CASSPLMGELVRLYGYTF. CDR3 DNA: TGTGCCAGCAGCCCCTTGATGGGGGAATTAGTTAGGTTATATGGCTACACCTTC.